This TCR beta chain was observed in a study of shared clonotypes between healthy human individuals. In germline, CDR1 is KGHSH, CDR2 LQKENI. The ends were cut back, 5 bases at V and 0 bases at J, with 11 bases in the middle. The CDR3 is 15 amino acids. Generated by immunoSEQ multiplex PCR, the TCRdb table keeps only in-frame clones and is missing some. The data show fewer than 700,000 clones, around three quarters seen once. This clonotype was obtained from a woman aged 40 to 55 in good health. Some clones in this sample may be carry-over from other donors' samples. This chain uses TRBV18 with TRBJ2-1; D is unresolved. The sample taken for sequencing was PBMCs. The CDR3 region has the DNA TGTGCCAGCTCAGCTGGACCGAGCTCCTACAATGAGCAGTTCTTC. Translating it yields CASSAGPSSYNEQFF. Supplemented by reference TRBV18 and TRBJ2-1, the full variable domain reads NAGVMQNPRHLVRRRGQEARLRCSPMKGHSHVYWYRQLPEEGLKFMVYLQKENIIDESGMPKERFSAEFPKEGPSILRIQQVVRGDSAAYFCASSAGPSSYNEQFFGPGTRLTVL.